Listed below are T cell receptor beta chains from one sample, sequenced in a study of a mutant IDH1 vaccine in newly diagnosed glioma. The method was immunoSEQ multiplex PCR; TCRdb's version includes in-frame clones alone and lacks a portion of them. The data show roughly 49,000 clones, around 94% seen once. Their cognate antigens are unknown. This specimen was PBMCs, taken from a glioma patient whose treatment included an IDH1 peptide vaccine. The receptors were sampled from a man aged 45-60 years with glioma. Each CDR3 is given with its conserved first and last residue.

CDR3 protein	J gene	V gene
CASSYSPMGGANLSYEQYF	TRBJ2-7	TRBV6-9
CSVEDSRTYEQYF	TRBJ2-7	TRBV29-1
CASRGVLTSTDTQYF	TRBJ2-3	TRBV6-5
CASSSPTGGSKGYTF	TRBJ1-2	TRBV28
CSVEVGDTTEAFF	TRBJ1-1	TRBV29-1
CASSLLAGANVLTF	TRBJ2-6	TRBV27
CSATYSYEQYF	TRBJ2-7	TRBV20-1
CASSPTGERSPLHF	TRBJ1-6	TRBV18
CASSDRDRGEKLFF	TRBJ1-4	TRBV19
CASNIDHRGRGEQYF	TRBJ2-7	TRBV11-2
CATPIKPYANTGELFF	TRBJ2-2	TRBV19
CASGEGNNSPLHF	TRBJ1-6	TRBV9
CASSLGTPTKGFGYTF	TRBJ1-2	TRBV5-1
CASSDRDRGHYGYTF	TRBJ1-2	TRBV6-6
CASSDDREGYEQYF	TRBJ2-7	TRBV9
CASSFEGRIKGETQYF	TRBJ2-5	TRBV7-2
CASSPMETLSTEAFF	TRBJ1-1	TRBV18
CASSADRGDRYEQYF	TRBJ2-7	TRBV9
CAWGIQDSWAGANVLTF	TRBJ2-6	TRBV30
CASSKDLLNTGELFF	TRBJ2-2	TRBV9
CASSWTLDEQFF	TRBJ2-1	TRBV5-1
CASRQEASGKLFF	TRBJ1-4	TRBV7-2
CAWSATRREQFF	TRBJ2-1	TRBV30
CASSPWGGQETQYF	TRBJ2-5	TRBV27
CASSLAGGALEAFF	TRBJ1-1	TRBV5-1
CASSLYRQGTGAFF	TRBJ1-1	TRBV7-2
CASSPGIGSQPQHF	TRBJ1-5	TRBV18
CATSRDGGQGIRQYF	TRBJ2-7	TRBV15
CASSRYNEQFF	TRBJ2-1	TRBV27
CASSIAGITYEQYF	TRBJ2-7	TRBV19
CASSLDGLHGYTF	TRBJ1-2	TRBV5-4
CASSLEAGGETQYF	TRBJ2-5	TRBV7-9
CASTTIYGQGVFPQNIQYF	TRBJ2-4	TRBV19
CAWRQFNNSPLHF	TRBJ1-6	TRBV30
CASSTLATGGNTIYF	TRBJ1-3	TRBV28
CASRTGTLYNEQFF	TRBJ2-1	TRBV6-1
CASSGGGTSSDTQYF	TRBJ2-3	TRBV5-4
CASSFIGRANSPLHF	TRBJ1-6	TRBV7-2
CASSWTSTGEQFF	TRBJ2-1	TRBV10-1
CASSLKRTGSEAFF	TRBJ1-1	TRBV14
CASSEDSTDTQYF	TRBJ2-3	TRBV6-4
CAWRSNSPLHF	TRBJ1-6	TRBV30
CAISATGSGGELFF	TRBJ2-2	TRBV10-3
CASSQGQGVANEKLFF	TRBJ1-4	TRBV4-2
CASSLGGNTEAFF	TRBJ1-1	TRBV5-6
CASSQVGVGNQPQHF	TRBJ1-5	TRBV4-1
CAWSVLAGWEKLFF	TRBJ1-4	TRBV30
CASSLGLAGLETQYF	TRBJ2-5	TRBV6-1
CASSLVGGGHSGNTIYF	TRBJ1-3	TRBV5-6
CASFNPGQRSYGYTF	TRBJ1-2	TRBV2
CASSLGRSLHEQYF	TRBJ2-7	TRBV5-6
CASSPKGDSGNTIYF	TRBJ1-3	TRBV18
CASSRPGGDGYTF	TRBJ1-2	TRBV4-1
CASSRNFGEQYF	TRBJ2-7	TRBV6-1
CATSSPGQGIAEQYF	TRBJ2-7	TRBV15
CASSHGNTGGYEKLFF	TRBJ1-4	TRBV4-2
CASSPLEGQNYGYTF	TRBJ1-2	TRBV18
CASSVEVYAGNTIYF	TRBJ1-3	TRBV9
CASFPGGRPGYEQYF	TRBJ2-7	TRBV27
CASSSGGGYERYF	TRBJ2-7	TRBV5-4